These 22 T cell receptor beta chains were sequenced from one sample in a study of T cells in tuberculosis. Clones were read by immunoSEQ multiplex PCR, and TCRdb kept only the in-frame ones, dropping some. The sample has some 34,000 clones; roughly 92% are singletons. Sequenced input: PBMCs. These receptors came from a donor aged 10 to 29 with latent tuberculosis or without tuberculosis infection. Some clones in this sample may be carry-over from other donors' samples.

V gene TRBV28 combines with J gene TRBJ2-4; TRBD2 is a possible D gene (5 bases). V was cut by 4 bases and J by 3 bases, with 13 bases left in between. This CDR3 comprises 15 residues. Germline lookup yields CDR1 MDHEN and CDR2 SYDVKM. CDR3 region: CASSSEATGKNIQYF. As DNA, the CDR3 is TGTGCCAGCAGTTCGGAGGCAACGGGCAAAAACATTCAGTACTTC.

This clone came up once. The chain couples TRBV6-4 to TRBJ2-1; D ambiguous. Between the trimmed V and J ends, which lost 2 bases and 4 bases, there was a span of 6 bases. Germline V CDR1 and CDR2: MRHNA, SNTAGT. This CDR3 comprises 13 residues. CDR3 in amino acids: CASSDRVYNEQFF. As DNA, the CDR3 is TGTGCCAGCAGTGACAGAGTATACAATGAGCAGTTCTTC.

This clone was observed once. The V call is TRBV5-6, the J call TRBJ2-7; TRBD2 matches at 13 bases. Germline V gene sequence: CDR1 SGHDT, CDR2 YYEEEE. The CDR3 is 19 amino acids. After removal of 4 bases from V and 0 bases from J, the junction contained 13 bases not matched to a gene. CDR3 loop: CASSPVTGTSGANSYEQYF. The CDR3 DNA sequence: TGTGCCAGCAGCCCGGTCACCGGGACTAGCGGGGCGAACTCCTACGAGCAGTACTTC.

This clone is a singleton in its sample. The CDR3 here is CASSLTGPEAFF. DNA for the CDR3: TGCGCCAGCAGCTTGACAGGGCCTGAAGCTTTCTTT. This chain joins TRBV5-1 and TRBJ1-1, with D possibly TRBD1 on 6 matching bases. Germline V CDR1 and CDR2: SGHRS, YFSETQ. Trimming cost V 1 base and J 6 bases, with 7 bases left between them. The CDR3 has 12 residues.

The genes are TRBV28 and TRBJ1-2; 8 bases agree with TRBD1. This CDR3 is 13 amino acids long. J was trimmed by 5 bases and V by 5 bases; bases with no gene match: 4. The germline CDR1 and CDR2 sequences are MDHEN and SYDVKM. This CDR3 is CASSTDRVYGYTF. The CDR3 DNA follows: TGTGCCAGCAGTACGGACAGGGTTTATGGCTACACCTTC.

J is TRBJ1-1 and V is TRBV5-3, with D hard to call. TRBV5-3 qualifies as an ORF whose function is uncertain. The CDR3 sequence is 14 residues long. V lost 4 bases and J 4 bases, leaving 14 bases between the germline ends. CDR3 sequence reads: CARSPLRVGTEAFF. In DNA, the CDR3 is TGTGCCAGAAGCCCTCTTCGGGTGGGCACTGAAGCTTTCTTT.

This chain joins TRBV5-4 and TRBJ2-3, with 7 nucleotides matching TRBD2. Losses at the gene ends were 5 bases for V and 2 bases for J; bases not matched to a gene: 8. This CDR3 has 15 amino acids. CDR1 and CDR2 from the germline V gene are SGHNT and YYREEE (reference sequence). For the CDR3, the DNA is TGTGCCAGCAGACGGGGGGACCCGAACACAGATACGCAGTATTTT. This sequence encodes CASRRGDPNTDTQYF.

This chain uses TRBV5-1 with TRBJ1-3, with D possibly TRBD1 on 6 matching bases. The germline gives CDR1 SGHRS, CDR2 YFSETQ. The V and J ends lost 1 base and 4 bases respectively, with 15 bases between them. This CDR3 comprises 16 residues. The CDR3 loop reads CASSLSGGAVGNTIYF. CDR3 nucleotide sequence: TGCGCCAGCAGCTTGTCGGGGGGCGCGGTAGGAAACACCATATATTTT. The variable domain in full, with the rest retrieved from reference TRBV5-1 and TRBJ1-3, is KAGVTQTPRYLIKTRGQQVTLSCSPISGHRSVSWYQQTPGQGLQFLFEYFSETQRNKGNFPGRFSGRQFSNSRSEMNVSTLELGDSALYLCASSLSGGAVGNTIYFGEGSWLTVV.

V usage is TRBV20-1 and J usage is TRBJ2-1, with D uncertain. V was trimmed by 6 bases and J by 8 bases, leaving 11 bases between them. The CDR3 consists of 11 residues. Germline CDR1 and CDR2: DFQATT and SNEGSKA (reference sequence). The DNA for the CDR3 is TGCAGTGCAACCTCCCCGGATGAGCAGTTCTTC. This gives the protein CSATSPDEQFF.

This chain connects TRBV21-1 to TRBJ2-7; TRBD2 reflects the table's D call only, with no check against the DNA. TRBV21-1 is listed as a pseudogene. CDR3 length equals 11 residues. The CDR3 loop is CASSSRSEQYF. As DNA, the CDR3 is TGTGCCAGCAGCTCCCGTTCCGAGCAGTACTTC.

The gene calls are TRBV10-1 and TRBJ2-2; no clear D. V was trimmed by 8 bases and J by 6 bases, leaving 7 bases between them. Germline V gives CDR1 WNHNN, CDR2 SYGVQD (reference sequence). There are 11 residues in the CDR3. This CDR3 reads CASRGAGELFF. The DNA for the CDR3 is TGCGCCAGCCGTGGAGCCGGGGAGCTGTTTTTT.

This chain uses TRBV14 with TRBJ1-2; 7 nucleotides agree with TRBD1. The CDR3 covers 15 residues. The junction had 10 bases not matched to a gene; V was cut back by 1 base and J by 8 bases. Germline V CDR1 and CDR2: SGHDN, FVKESK. Here the CDR3 reads CASSQVSGGSGGYTF. In DNA, the CDR3 is TGTGCCAGCAGCCAAGTTTCAGGGGGAAGTGGGGGCTACACCTTC.

This chain links TRBV5-6 with TRBJ2-2, with 9 bases fitting TRBD1. Germline V gives CDR1 SGHDT, CDR2 YYEEEE. This CDR3 contains 15 residues. V was clipped by 3 bases and J by 5 bases; unmatched bases: 5. The CDR3 nucleotides read TGTGCCAGCAGCTCGGGGACAGGGAGAACCGGGGAGCTGTTTTTT. Encoded protein: CASSSGTGRTGELFF.

In this sample, this clone turned up once. The rearrangement uses TRBV4-1 and TRBJ2-1; D remains ambiguous. V lost 2 bases and J lost 7, with 15 bases in between. CDR1 MGHRA and CDR2 YSYEKL come from the germline V gene. The CDR3 length is 15 residues. The CDR3 bases are TGCGCCAGCAGCCAATGGCTCTTCATCAGGAATGAGCAGTTCTTC. Amino acid sequence: CASSQWLFIRNEQFF.

This clone has a single count. This chain connects TRBV28 to TRBJ2-4, with D perhaps TRBD2 (6 bases). Germline CDR1 reads MDHEN; CDR2 reads SYDVKM. Trimming shortened V by 8 bases and J by 2 bases, and 13 bases separated the two germline ends. The CDR3 has 14 residues. The CDR3 DNA is TGTGCCAGCGGGACTCAGGGAACCAAAAACATTCAGTACTTC. Translated, it gives CASGTQGTKNIQYF. The entire variable domain, with the rest obtained from reference TRBV28 and TRBJ2-4, is as follows: DVKVTQSSRYLVKRTGEKVFLECVQDMDHENMFWYRQDPGLGLRLIYFSYDVKMKEKGDIPEGYSVSREKKERFSLILESASTNQTSMYLCASGTQGTKNIQYFGAGTRLSVL.

This chain uses TRBV28 with TRBJ2-1; 12 bases are shared with TRBD2. Per germline, CDR1 MDHEN and CDR2 SYDVKM. J was trimmed by 12 bases and V by 4 bases; bases with no gene match: 10. This CDR3 is 15 amino acids long. The CDR3 reads CASSSLTSGRVGQFF. The CDR3 nucleotides are TGTGCCAGCAGTTCATTGACTAGCGGGAGAGTCGGGCAGTTCTTC.

CDR3 sequence: CASSQLHREKLFF. The CDR3 DNA sequence: TGCGCCAGCAGCCAACTCCACAGGGAAAAACTGTTTTTT. The J gene is TRBJ1-4, the V gene TRBV4-1; D possibly corresponds to TRBD1 (5 bases). V was cut by 2 bases and J by 8 bases, with 9 bases left in between. The CDR3 runs 13 residues. The germline V gene encodes CDR1 MGHRA and CDR2 YSYEKL.

This clone was picked up one time. The chain is built from TRBV5-4 and TRBJ2-2; the match to TRBD2 covers 14 bases. This CDR3 has 18 residues. CDR1 and CDR2 (germline): SGHNT, YYREEE (reference sequence). The V segment lost 0 bases and the J segment 1 base; nucleotides outside the gene matches: 2. The CDR3 bases are TGTGCCAGCAGCTTGGGACTAGCGGGAGGGAAGAACACCGGGGAGCTGTTTTTT. It translates to CASSLGLAGGKNTGELFF.

This chain links TRBV4-1 with TRBJ2-2; possible D gene TRBD2, 6 bases. There are 17 residues in the CDR3. From germline, CDR1 is MGHRA and CDR2 YSYEKL. The germline V and J ends were trimmed by 0 bases and 5 bases, with 16 bases remaining between them. For the CDR3, the DNA is TGCGCCAGCAGCCAAGAAAACGGGAGAAGGGGAACCGGGGAGCTGTTTTTT. Translated: CASSQENGRRGTGELFF.

Comment on this clone: This CDR3 is also generated by other DNA sequences in the sample. The chain has TRBV5-1 and TRBJ2-7; 14 positions match TRBD2. V lost 4 bases and J lost 5; bases outside the gene matches: 2. The CDR3 totals 14 residues. Per the germline V gene, CDR1 is SGHRS and CDR2 is YFSETQ. The CDR3 protein is CASSLGLAGDEQYF. CDR3 DNA: TGCGCCAGCAGCCTGGGACTAGCGGGGGACGAGCAGTACTTC.

V is TRBV7-8 and J is TRBJ2-7; tentatively, D is TRBD1 (6 bases). The CDR3 is 14 residues long. Trimming shortened V by 5 bases and J by 2 bases, and 13 bases separated the two germline ends. Germline V gives CDR1 SGHVS, CDR2 FQNEAQ. The CDR3 coding sequence is TGTGCCAGCAGCCGGACAGAAATTACCTACGAGCAGTACTTC. Translated: CASSRTEITYEQYF.

The chain carries TRBV11-2 and TRBJ2-7; 9 nucleotides match TRBD2. Germline V gene data show CDR1 as SGHAT and CDR2 as FQNNGV. J lost 3 bases, V lost 5 bases, and 5 bases had no gene match. The CDR3 consists of 14 residues. As DNA, the CDR3 is TGTGCCAGCAGCGGTAGCGGGAGCGGCTACGAGCAGTACTTC. Encoded protein: CASSGSGSGYEQYF.